A selection of T cell receptor beta chains follows, all from one sample in a study of CD8+ T cells in alopecia areata. TCRdb's table, derived via immunoSEQ multiplex PCR, lists solely in-frame clones and lacks some. The sample consists of approximately 150,000 clones, roughly nine tenths of them appearing once. Sequenced material: CD8+ T cells sorted from blood, taken at week 4, from a patient treated with tofacitinib. All receptors derive from a human donor with alopecia areata. CDR3s include the opening cysteine and the closing phenylalanine or tryptophan. Each record gives: V gene, clone size, J gene, D gene, CDR3 protein, CDR3 DNA. A D gene is named only where the DNA matches it firmly. Where a row states a size, it is once, few, many or the class of an expanded clone; other rows omit it.

TRBV13	once	TRBJ2-7	TRBD1	CASSSGTGTYEQYF	TGTGCCAGCAGCTCCGGGACAGGCACCTACGAGCAGTACTTC
TRBV6-6	.	TRBJ1-2	TRBD1	CASRQGLDGYTF	TGTGCCAGCAGACAGGGGTTGGATGGCTACACCTTC
TRBV5-4	.	TRBJ2-5	.	CASSLASAYQETQYF	TGTGCCAGCAGCTTGGCCAGCGCATACCAAGAGACCCAGTACTTC
TRBV10-3	.	TRBJ2-1	TRBD1	CAISESLRGRGYNEQFF	TGTGCCATCAGTGAGTCCCTCAGGGGGAGAGGCTACAATGAGCAGTTCTTC
TRBV6-5	.	TRBJ2-1	.	CASGQHNEQFF	TGTGCCAGCGGACAGCACAATGAGCAGTTCTTC
TRBV6-5	.	TRBJ1-1	.	CASSYSTSTEAFF	TGTGCCAGCAGTTACTCGACGAGCACTGAAGCTTTCTTT
TRBV5-4	.	TRBJ2-7	.	CASSNDSYEQYF	TGTGCCAGCAGCAATGACAGCTACGAGCAGTACTTC
TRBV9	.	TRBJ2-3	.	CASGLGGGLDTQYF	TGTGCCAGCGGCCTAGGGGGAGGCCTAGATACGCAGTATTTT
TRBV7-9	.	TRBJ1-4	.	CASSQASEFEKLFF	TGTGCCAGCAGCCAAGCTTCCGAATTCGAAAAACTGTTTTTT
TRBV7-9	once	TRBJ1-3	.	CASSLAGNTIYF	TGTGCCAGCAGCCTGGCTGGAAACACCATATATTTT
TRBV27	once	TRBJ2-1	.	CASSPQVTGNEQFF	TGTGCCAGCAGTCCCCAGGTCACGGGCAATGAGCAGTTCTTC
TRBV18	.	TRBJ2-2	.	CASSPTTLQGMDTGELFF	TGTGCCAGCTCACCTACGACCTTACAGGGAATGGACACCGGGGAGCTGTTTTTT
TRBV11-1	.	TRBJ2-7	TRBD1	CASSLTGVREQYF	TGTGCCAGCAGCTTAACAGGGGTTCGGGAGCAGTACTTC
TRBV9	.	TRBJ2-1	.	CASSVEFSGNNEQFF	TGTGCCAGCAGCGTAGAATTTAGCGGAAACAATGAGCAGTTCTTC
TRBV6-5	.	TRBJ2-2	TRBD1	CASSPRGRGQGELFF	TGTGCCAGCAGCCCGCGCGGCAGGGGGCAGGGGGAGCTGTTTTTT
TRBV27	.	TRBJ2-5	TRBD1	CASSLWGQSETQYF	TGTGCCAGCAGTTTATGGGGACAGTCCGAGACCCAGTACTTC
TRBV29-1	few	TRBJ2-2	TRBD1	CSVIGTGSTGELFF	TGCAGCGTTATCGGGACAGGGAGCACCGGGGAGCTGTTTTTT
TRBV27	medium-sized	TRBJ2-3	TRBD1	CASSHTGGDTDTQYF	TGTGCCAGCAGTCACACAGGGGGCGACACAGATACGCAGTATTTT
TRBV5-1	.	TRBJ1-1	.	CASSLPGQNTEAFF	TGCGCCAGCAGCCTTCCCGGACAGAACACTGAAGCTTTCTTT
TRBV7-8	.	TRBJ2-2	TRBD2	CASSPTSVPGELFF	TGTGCCAGCAGCCCGACTAGCGTGCCCGGGGAGCTGTTTTTT
TRBV29-1	once	TRBJ2-7	TRBD1	CSVVDRGQSYEQYF	TGCAGCGTCGTTGACAGGGGGCAATCCTACGAGCAGTACTTC
TRBV5-4	.	TRBJ2-1	.	CASSIPGNEQFF	TGTGCCAGCAGCATCCCTGGGAATGAGCAGTTCTTC
TRBV4-1	.	TRBJ2-1	TRBD1	CASSQRVPGQGNLGNEQFF	TGCGCCAGCAGCCAACGCGTCCCGGGACAGGGTAACTTGGGTAATGAGCAGTTCTTC
TRBV6-1	.	TRBJ1-2	.	CASSEVPTGFYGYTF	TGTGCCAGCAGTGAGGTCCCCACAGGGTTCTATGGCTACACCTTC
TRBV19	few	TRBJ1-1	.	CASRRGNTEAFF	TGTGCCAGTAGAAGGGGGAACACTGAAGCTTTCTTT
TRBV27	.	TRBJ1-5	.	CASRQRPGFSNQPQHF	TGTGCCAGCCGCCAGAGACCAGGGTTTAGCAATCAGCCCCAGCATTTT
TRBV4-1	.	TRBJ2-7	TRBD2	CASSPRTSGGSSSYEQYF	TGCGCCAGCAGCCCCAGGACTAGCGGGGGGTCGAGCTCCTACGAGCAGTACTTC
TRBV5-1	.	TRBJ1-1	.	CASSSRDTNTEAFF	TGCGCCAGCAGCTCCCGGGACACGAACACTGAAGCTTTCTTT
TRBV5-1	.	TRBJ2-3	.	CASSLEQVSTDTQYF	TGCGCCAGCAGCTTGGAGCAGGTTAGCACAGATACGCAGTATTTT
TRBV9	.	TRBJ1-1	.	CASSDGLSLRAFF	TGTGCCAGCAGCGACGGACTCAGCCTTCGAGCTTTCTTT
TRBV5-1	.	TRBJ2-7	.	CASSFEYEQYF	TGCGCCAGCAGCTTTGAATACGAGCAGTACTTC
TRBV6-1	.	TRBJ2-3	TRBD1	CASSERDRAPDTQYF	TGTGCCAGCAGTGAACGAGACAGGGCCCCAGATACGCAGTATTTT
TRBV11-2	.	TRBJ2-7	.	CASKGNNYEQYF	TGTGCCAGCAAAGGGAATAACTACGAGCAGTACTTC
TRBV4-1	.	TRBJ2-7	.	CASSLRVDDYEQYF	TGCGCCAGCAGCCTCAGGGTGGATGACTACGAGCAGTACTTC
TRBV7-3	.	TRBJ2-2	.	CASSLTPGFSTGELFF	TGTGCCAGCAGCTTAACTCCGGGATTTAGTACCGGGGAGCTGTTTTTT
TRBV4-1	.	TRBJ2-7	TRBD2	CASSQGHGTSPYEQYF	TGCGCCAGCAGCCAAGGCCACGGGACTAGTCCCTACGAGCAGTACTTC
TRBV7-8	once	TRBJ2-3	TRBD2	CASSMGTSGAGTQYF	TGTGCCAGCAGTATGGGGACTAGCGGGGCAGGTACGCAGTATTTT
TRBV29-1	.	TRBJ2-3	TRBD1	CSVGGFEGAADTQYF	TGCAGCGTGGGTGGGTTTGAGGGGGCCGCAGATACGCAGTATTTT
TRBV29-1	.	TRBJ2-7	.	CSVEFGGPLSYEQYF	TGCAGCGTTGAGTTCGGGGGACCTCTCTCCTACGAGCAGTACTTC
TRBV14	few	TRBJ2-7	.	CASSQAYEQYF	TGTGCCAGCAGCCAAGCCTACGAGCAGTACTTC